This T cell receptor beta chain was obtained from a study of OX40 agonist ivuxolimab in advanced cancers. Study information: The dose-escalation group included hepatocellular carcinoma, melanoma, renal cell carcinoma and head and neck cancer. Partial responses were achieved by three patients: one hepatocellular carcinoma, two cutaneous melanoma.

Samples of blood were obtained at baseline, on cycle 4 day 1, and on cycle 7 day 1. Only in-frame clones appear in the TCRdb table, and some are missing; sequencing was by immunoSEQ multiplex PCR. The sample records 74,000 or so clones, about 93% being singletons. Study-wide findings and caveats: The antigens recognized by the expanded peripheral T cells, that is their antigen specificity, were not determined.

Germline loops: CDR1 SNHLY, CDR2 FYNNEI. The V end lost 7 bases, the J end lost 2 bases, and 16 bases lay between the germline ends. The CDR3 length is 15 residues. Turning to this clone: As yet, its antigen is unknown.

This chain links TRBV2 with TRBJ2-3; maybe TRBD1 (5 bases). The clonotype was recovered from an adult with an advanced solid tumor such as melanoma, head and neck, liver or kidney cancer. Specimen: CD4+ or CD8+ T cells sorted from blood, collected in a trial of the OX40 agonist ivuxolimab. The CDR3 nucleotides read TGTGCCAGCACGTTCGTTACAGGCCCCACAGATACGCAGTATTTT. Translation gives CASTFVTGPTDTQYF. The entire variable domain, with the rest obtained from reference TRBV2 and TRBJ2-3, is as follows: EPEVTQTPSHQVTQMGQEVILRCVPISNHLYFYWYRQILGQKVEFLVSFYNNEISEKSEIFDDQFSVERPDGSNFTLKIRSTKLEDSAMYFCASTFVTGPTDTQYFGPGTRLTVL.